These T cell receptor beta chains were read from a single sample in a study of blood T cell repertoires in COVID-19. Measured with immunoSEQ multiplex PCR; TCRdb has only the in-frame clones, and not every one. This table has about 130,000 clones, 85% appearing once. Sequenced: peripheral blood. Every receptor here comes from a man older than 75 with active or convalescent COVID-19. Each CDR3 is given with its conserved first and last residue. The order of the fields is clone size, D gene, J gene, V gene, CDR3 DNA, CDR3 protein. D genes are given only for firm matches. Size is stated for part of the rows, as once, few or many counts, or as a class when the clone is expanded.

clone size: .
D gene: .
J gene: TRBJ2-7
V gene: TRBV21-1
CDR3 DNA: TGTGCCAGCAGCAAAGTTTACGACAGGAGCCCTTTCTTC
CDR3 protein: CASSKVYDRSPFF

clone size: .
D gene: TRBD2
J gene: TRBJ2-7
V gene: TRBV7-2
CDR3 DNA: TGTGCCAGCAGGAAATCGGGACTAGCGGGATCGTACGAGCAGTACTTC
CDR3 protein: CASRKSGLAGSYEQYF

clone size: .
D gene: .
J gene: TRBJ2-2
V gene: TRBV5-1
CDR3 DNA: TGCGCCAGCAGCTTGTTGGCGGGACTCTCCGGGGAGCTGTTTTTT
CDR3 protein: CASSLLAGLSGELFF

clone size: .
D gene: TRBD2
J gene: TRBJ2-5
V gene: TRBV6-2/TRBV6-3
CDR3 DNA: TGTGCCAGCAGTTACTCGACGGGGACTAGCGGGACAGAGACCCAGTACTTC
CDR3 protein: CASSYSTGTSGTETQYF

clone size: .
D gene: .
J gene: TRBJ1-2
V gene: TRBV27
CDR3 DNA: TGTGCCAGCAGTTTATCTCCGACAGGCCGTGGCTACACCTTC
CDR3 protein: CASSLSPTGRGYTF

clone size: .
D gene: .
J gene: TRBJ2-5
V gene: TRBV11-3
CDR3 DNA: TGTGCCAGCAGCTTAGACAGCCAAGAGACCCAGTACTTC
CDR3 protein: CASSLDSQETQYF

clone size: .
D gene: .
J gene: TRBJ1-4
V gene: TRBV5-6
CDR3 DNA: TGTGCCAGCAGCTTGTTTCGTGAAAAACTGTTTTTT
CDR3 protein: CASSLFREKLFF

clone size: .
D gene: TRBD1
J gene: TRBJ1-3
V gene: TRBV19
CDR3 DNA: TGTGCCAGTAGTATGGTTAGGGACAGGGGGCGAGCCTCTGGAAACACCATATATTTT
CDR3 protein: CASSMVRDRGRASGNTIYF

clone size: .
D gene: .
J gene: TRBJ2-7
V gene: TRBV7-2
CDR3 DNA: TGTGCCAGCAGCTATCCCGGGGGTGACCAGCAGTACTTC
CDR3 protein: CASSYPGGDQQYF

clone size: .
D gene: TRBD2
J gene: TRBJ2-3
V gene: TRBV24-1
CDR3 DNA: TGTGCCACCAGTGATAATTCGGGGCTAGCGGGGGGCCCCGATACGCAGTATTTT
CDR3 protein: CATSDNSGLAGGPDTQYF

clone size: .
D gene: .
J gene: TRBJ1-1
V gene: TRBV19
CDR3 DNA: TGTGCCAGTAGTAAACAGGGCCTGGACACTGAAGCTTTCTTT
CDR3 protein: CASSKQGLDTEAFF

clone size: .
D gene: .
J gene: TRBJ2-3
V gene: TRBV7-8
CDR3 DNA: TGTGCCAGCAGCCCCGGGACTGCCTTTAGCACAGATACGCAGTATTTT
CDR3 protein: CASSPGTAFSTDTQYF

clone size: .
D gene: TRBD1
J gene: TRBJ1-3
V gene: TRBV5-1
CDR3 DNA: TGCGCCAGCAGCCGGGGACAGGGAGGCTCTGGAAACACCATATATTTT
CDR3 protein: CASSRGQGGSGNTIYF

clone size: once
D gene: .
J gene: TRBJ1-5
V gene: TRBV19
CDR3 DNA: TGTGCCAGTAGTCTAACAAGGCAGGTTTATAGCAATCAGCCCCAGCATTTT
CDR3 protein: CASSLTRQVYSNQPQHF

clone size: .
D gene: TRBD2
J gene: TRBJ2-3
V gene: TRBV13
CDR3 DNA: TGTGCCAGCAGCCTTCTGTCGGCGGGGGGCACAGATACGCAGTATTTT
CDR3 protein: CASSLLSAGGTDTQYF

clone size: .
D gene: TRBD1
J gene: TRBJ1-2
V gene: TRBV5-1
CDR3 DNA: TGCGCCAGCAGCTGGGAACAGGGGGCACAGGGCTACACCTTC
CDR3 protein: CASSWEQGAQGYTF

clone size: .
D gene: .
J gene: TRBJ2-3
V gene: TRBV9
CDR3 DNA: TGTGCCAGCAGCGTAGCTCACTATCTCACAGATACGCAGTATTTT
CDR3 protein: CASSVAHYLTDTQYF

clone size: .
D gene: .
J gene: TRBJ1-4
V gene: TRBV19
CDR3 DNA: TGTGCCAGTAGTTCACTAGGACGGAACATCGAGGAAAAACTGTTTTTT
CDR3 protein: CASSSLGRNIEEKLFF

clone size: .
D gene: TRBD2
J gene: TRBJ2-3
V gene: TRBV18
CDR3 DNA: TGTGCCAGCTCACCACCTCTAGCGGGGGGATATACGCAGTATTTT
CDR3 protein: CASSPPLAGGYTQYF

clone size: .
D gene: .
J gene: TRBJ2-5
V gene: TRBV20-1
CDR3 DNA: TGCAGTGCTAGTCCCCCGACAATTCAACAAGAGACCCAGTACTTC
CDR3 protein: CSASPPTIQQETQYF

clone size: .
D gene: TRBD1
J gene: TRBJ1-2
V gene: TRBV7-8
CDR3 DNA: TGTGCCAGCACCCGACAGGGTCCCACTAACTATGGCTACACCTTC
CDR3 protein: CASTRQGPTNYGYTF

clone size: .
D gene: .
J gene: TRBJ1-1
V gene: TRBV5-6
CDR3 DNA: TGTGCCAGCAGCTGGGCTCTGAACACTGAAGCTTTCTTT
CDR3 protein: CASSWALNTEAFF

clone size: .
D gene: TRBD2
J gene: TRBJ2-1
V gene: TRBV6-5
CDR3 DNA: TGTGCCAGCAGGTCCACTAGCGTCGGTGAGCAGTTCTTC
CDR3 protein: CASRSTSVGEQFF

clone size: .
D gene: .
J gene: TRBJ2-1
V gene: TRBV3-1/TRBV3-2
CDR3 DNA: TGTGCCAGCAGCCAAGAGCTAGCGCAGTTCTTC
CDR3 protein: CASSQELAQFF

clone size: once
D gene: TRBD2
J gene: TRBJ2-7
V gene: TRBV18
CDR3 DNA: TGTGCCAGCTCTGGGACTAGCCGACCCTACGAGCAGTACTTC
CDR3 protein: CASSGTSRPYEQYF

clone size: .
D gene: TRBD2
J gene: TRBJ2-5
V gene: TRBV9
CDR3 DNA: TGTGCCAGCAGCGACGGGACTAGCGGGGGGAACCAAGAGACCCAGTACTTC
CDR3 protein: CASSDGTSGGNQETQYF

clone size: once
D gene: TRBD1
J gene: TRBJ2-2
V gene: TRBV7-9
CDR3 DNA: TGTGCCAGCAGCTCCCGGGACAGAGACACCGGGGAGCTGTTTTTT
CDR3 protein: CASSSRDRDTGELFF

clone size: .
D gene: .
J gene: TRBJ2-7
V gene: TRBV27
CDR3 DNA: TGTGCCAGCAGGAGCCGAACAGGGCACGAGCAGTACTTC
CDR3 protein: CASRSRTGHEQYF

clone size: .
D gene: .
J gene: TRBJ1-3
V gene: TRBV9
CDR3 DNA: TGTGCCAGCAGCCCCGGCGGGGGAAACACCATATATTTT
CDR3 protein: CASSPGGGNTIYF

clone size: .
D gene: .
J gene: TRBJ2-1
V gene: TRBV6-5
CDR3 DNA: TGTGCCAGCATGTGGGGCCCCTACAATGAGCAGTTCTTC
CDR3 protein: CASMWGPYNEQFF

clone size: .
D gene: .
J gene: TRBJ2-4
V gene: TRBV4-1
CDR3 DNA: TGCGCCAGCAGCCAAGATCTAGGGGATAGGGACATTCAGTACTTC
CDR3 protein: CASSQDLGDRDIQYF

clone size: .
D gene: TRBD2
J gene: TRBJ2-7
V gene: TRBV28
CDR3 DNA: TGTGCCAGCTGGAGCTTTAGCGGGGTAGGGTCGTACGAGCAGTACTTC
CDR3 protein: CASWSFSGVGSYEQYF

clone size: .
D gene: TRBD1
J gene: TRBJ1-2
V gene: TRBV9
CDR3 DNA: TGTGCCAGCAGCGTAACAGGGGGCTCTAACTATGGCTACACCTTC
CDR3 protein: CASSVTGGSNYGYTF

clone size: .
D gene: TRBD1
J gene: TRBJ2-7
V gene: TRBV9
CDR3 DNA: TGTGCCAGCAGCGTAGGGGGACAGGGGACCTACGAGCAGTACTTC
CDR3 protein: CASSVGGQGTYEQYF

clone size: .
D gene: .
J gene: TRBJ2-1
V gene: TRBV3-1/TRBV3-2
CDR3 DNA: TGTGCCAGCAGCCCGTTTGGGGGGGCCGTCAATGAGCAGTTCTTC
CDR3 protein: CASSPFGGAVNEQFF

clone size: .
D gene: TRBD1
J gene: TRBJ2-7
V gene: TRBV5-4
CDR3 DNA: TGTGCCAGCAGCACCCCGACAGGGCTTTCCGAGCAGTACTTC
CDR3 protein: CASSTPTGLSEQYF

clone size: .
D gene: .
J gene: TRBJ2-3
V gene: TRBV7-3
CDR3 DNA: TGTGCCAGCAGCTTAGGGGCGGGCGGGGGCACAGATACGCAGTATTTT
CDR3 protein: CASSLGAGGGTDTQYF

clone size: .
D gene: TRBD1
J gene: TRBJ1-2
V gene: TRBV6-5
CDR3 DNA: TGTGCCAGCAGTACTGGGACAGGGAATTATGGCTACACCTTC
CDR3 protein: CASSTGTGNYGYTF

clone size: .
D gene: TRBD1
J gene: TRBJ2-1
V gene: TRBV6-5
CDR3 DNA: TGTGCCAGCAGTTACTCAGGGACAGAGGACTACAATGAGCAGTTCTTC
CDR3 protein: CASSYSGTEDYNEQFF

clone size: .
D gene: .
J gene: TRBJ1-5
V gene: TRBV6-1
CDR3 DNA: TGTGCCAGCAGTGAAGCGTGGCAGGGTTTGGCACGCGGCAATCAGCCCCAGCATTTT
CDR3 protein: CASSEAWQGLARGNQPQHF

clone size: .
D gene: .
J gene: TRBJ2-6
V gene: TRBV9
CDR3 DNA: TGTGCCAGCAGTCTTTATTCTGGGGCCAACGTCCTGACTTTC
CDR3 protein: CASSLYSGANVLTF

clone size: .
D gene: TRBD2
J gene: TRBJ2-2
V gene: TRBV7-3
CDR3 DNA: TGTGCCAGCAGCTTAGTTAGCGGGGCAAACACCGGGGAGCTGTTTTTT
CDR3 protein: CASSLVSGANTGELFF

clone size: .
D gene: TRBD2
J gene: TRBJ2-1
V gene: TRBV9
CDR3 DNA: TGTGCCAGCAGCGTAGGGACTAGCGGGTACAATGAGCAGTTCTTC
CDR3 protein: CASSVGTSGYNEQFF

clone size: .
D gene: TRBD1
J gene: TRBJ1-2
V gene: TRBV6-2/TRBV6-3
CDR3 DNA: TGTGCCAGCAGTTATCGTCCGGGACAGATCTATGGCTACACCTTC
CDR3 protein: CASSYRPGQIYGYTF

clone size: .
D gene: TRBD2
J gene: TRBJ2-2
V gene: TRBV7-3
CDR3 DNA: TGTGCCAGCAGCTATAGCGGGAGTCGTAACGCCGGGGAGCTGTTTTTT
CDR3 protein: CASSYSGSRNAGELFF

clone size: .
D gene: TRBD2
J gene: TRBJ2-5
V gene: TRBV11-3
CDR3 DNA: TGTGCCAGCAGCTTAGGAGGACTAGCGGAGACCCAGTACTTC
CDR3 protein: CASSLGGLAETQYF

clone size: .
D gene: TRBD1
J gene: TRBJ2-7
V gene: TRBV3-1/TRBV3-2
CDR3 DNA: TGTGCCAGCAAACCGGGACAGGGGACCTACGAGCAGTACTTC
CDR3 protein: CASKPGQGTYEQYF

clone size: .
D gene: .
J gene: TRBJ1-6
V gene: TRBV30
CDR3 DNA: TGTGCCTGGAATGGGCAGGGGAGCTCCTATAATTCACCCCTCCACTTT
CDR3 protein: CAWNGQGSSYNSPLHF

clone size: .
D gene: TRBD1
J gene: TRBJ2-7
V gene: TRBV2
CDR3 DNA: TGTGCCAGCAGCTCTAGACAGGGCTTCAACGAGCAGTACTTC
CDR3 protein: CASSSRQGFNEQYF

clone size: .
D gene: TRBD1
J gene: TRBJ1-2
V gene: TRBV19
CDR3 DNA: TGTGCCAGTAGTGAGGACAGGACGGCGGGCTACACCTTC
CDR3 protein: CASSEDRTAGYTF

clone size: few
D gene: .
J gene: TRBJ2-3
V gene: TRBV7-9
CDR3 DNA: TGTGCCAGCAGCTTAGGAGAAAGCACAGATACGCAGTATTTT
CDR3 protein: CASSLGESTDTQYF

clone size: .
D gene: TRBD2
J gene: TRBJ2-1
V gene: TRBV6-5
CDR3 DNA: TGTGCCAGCACTCAACTAGCGGGGGGAAACAATGAGCAGTTCTTC
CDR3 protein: CASTQLAGGNNEQFF

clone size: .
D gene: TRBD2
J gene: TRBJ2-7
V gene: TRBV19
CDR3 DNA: TGTGCCAGTAGTCAGGGGACTAGCGGGGAGAAGGAGCAGTACTTC
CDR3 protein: CASSQGTSGEKEQYF

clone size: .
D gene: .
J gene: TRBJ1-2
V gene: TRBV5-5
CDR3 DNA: TGTGCCAGCAGCTTGGGTCAGTTATCGCAGGGCGATGGCTACACCTTC
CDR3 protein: CASSLGQLSQGDGYTF

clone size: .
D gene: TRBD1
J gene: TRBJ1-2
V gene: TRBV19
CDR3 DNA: TGTGCCAGTAGTGCACCGGGACAGGGGGCTAACTATGGCTACACCTTC
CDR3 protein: CASSAPGQGANYGYTF

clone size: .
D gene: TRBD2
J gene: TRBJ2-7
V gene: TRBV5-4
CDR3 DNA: TGTGCCAGCAGCCTGTATGGTAGCGGGAGCTACGAGCAGTACTTC
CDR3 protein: CASSLYGSGSYEQYF

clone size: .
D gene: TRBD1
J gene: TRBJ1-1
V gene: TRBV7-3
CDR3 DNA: TGTGCCAGCAGCTCCCTTGGGGGACAGACTGAAGCTTTCTTT
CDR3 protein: CASSSLGGQTEAFF

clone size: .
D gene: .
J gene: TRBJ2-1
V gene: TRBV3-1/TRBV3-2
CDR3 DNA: TGTGCCAGCAGCCTCCAAAGAGGAGGAATTGAGCAGTTCTTC
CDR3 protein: CASSLQRGGIEQFF

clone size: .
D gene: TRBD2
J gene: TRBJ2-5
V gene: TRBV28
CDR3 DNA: TGTGCCAGCAGACCTAGCGGGGGGTACCAAGAGACCCAGTACTTC
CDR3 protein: CASRPSGGYQETQYF

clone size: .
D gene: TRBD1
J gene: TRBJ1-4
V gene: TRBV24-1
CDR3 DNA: TGTGCCACCAGTGATCCCCACAGGGGCGGCGAAAAACTGTTTTTT
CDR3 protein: CATSDPHRGGEKLFF